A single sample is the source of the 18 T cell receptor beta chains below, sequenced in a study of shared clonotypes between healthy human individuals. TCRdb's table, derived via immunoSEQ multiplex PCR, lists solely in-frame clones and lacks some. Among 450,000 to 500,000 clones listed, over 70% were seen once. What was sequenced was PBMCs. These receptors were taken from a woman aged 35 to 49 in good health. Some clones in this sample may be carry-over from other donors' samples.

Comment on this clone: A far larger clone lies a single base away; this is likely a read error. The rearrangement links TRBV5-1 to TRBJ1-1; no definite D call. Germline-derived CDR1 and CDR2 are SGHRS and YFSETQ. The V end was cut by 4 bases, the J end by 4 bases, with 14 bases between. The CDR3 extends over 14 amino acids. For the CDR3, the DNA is TGCGCCAGCAGCCCGAGAGAGGAGGGCACTGAAGCTTTCTTT. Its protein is CASSPREEGTEAFF.

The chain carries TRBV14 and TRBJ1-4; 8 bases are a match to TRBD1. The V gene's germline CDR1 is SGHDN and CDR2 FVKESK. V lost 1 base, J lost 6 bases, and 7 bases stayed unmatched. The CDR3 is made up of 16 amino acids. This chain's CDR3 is CASSQAYRGAHEKLFF. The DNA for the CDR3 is TGTGCCAGCAGCCAAGCTTACAGGGGGGCACATGAAAAACTGTTTTTT.

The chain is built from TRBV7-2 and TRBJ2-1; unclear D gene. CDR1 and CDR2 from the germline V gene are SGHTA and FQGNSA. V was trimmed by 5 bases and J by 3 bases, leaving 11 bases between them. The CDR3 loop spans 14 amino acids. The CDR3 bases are TGTGCCAGCAGCCCCCCCGCGTTCTACAATGAGCAGTTCTTC. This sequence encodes CASSPPAFYNEQFF.

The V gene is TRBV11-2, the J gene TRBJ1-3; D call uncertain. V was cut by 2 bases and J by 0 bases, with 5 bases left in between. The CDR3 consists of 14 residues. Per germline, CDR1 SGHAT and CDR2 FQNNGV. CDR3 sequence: CASSLPASGNTIYF. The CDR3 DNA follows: TGTGCCAGCAGCTTACCGGCCTCTGGAAACACCATATATTTT. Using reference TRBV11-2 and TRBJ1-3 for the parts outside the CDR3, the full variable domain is EAGVAQSPRYKIIEKRQSVAFWCNPISGHATLYWYQQILGQGPKLLIQFQNNGVVDDSQLPKDRFSAERLKGVDSTLKIQPAKLEDSAVYLCASSLPASGNTIYFGEGSWLTVV.

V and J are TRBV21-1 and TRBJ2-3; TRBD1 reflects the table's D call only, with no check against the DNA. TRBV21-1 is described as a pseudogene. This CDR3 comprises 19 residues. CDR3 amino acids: CASSKALAVTVWSTDTQYF. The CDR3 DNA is TGTGCCAGCAGCAAAGCGCTTGCGGTGACAGTTTGGTCCACAGATACGCAGTATTTT.

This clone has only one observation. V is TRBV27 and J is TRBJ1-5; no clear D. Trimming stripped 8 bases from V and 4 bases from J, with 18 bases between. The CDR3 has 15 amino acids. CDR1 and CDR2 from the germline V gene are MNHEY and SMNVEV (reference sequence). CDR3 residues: CASAQWAGENQPQHF. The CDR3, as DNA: TGTGCCAGCGCGCAATGGGCAGGAGAAAATCAGCCCCAGCATTTT.

CDR3 nucleotide sequence: TGCGCCAGCAGCTCCGGGGGGAGCACTAGCACAGATACGCAGTATTTT. Its protein product is CASSSGGSTSTDTQYF. The chain combines TRBV5-1 with TRBJ2-3; 7 nucleotides line up with TRBD2. Trimming at V came to 3 bases and at J to 0 bases, leaving 7 bases not matched to a gene. Germline V gene sequence: CDR1 SGHRS, CDR2 YFSETQ. CDR3 length: 16 residues.

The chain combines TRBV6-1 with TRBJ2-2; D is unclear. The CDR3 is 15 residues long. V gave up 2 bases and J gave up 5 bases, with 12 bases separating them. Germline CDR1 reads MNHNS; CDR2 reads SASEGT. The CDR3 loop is CASSETAPLTGELFF. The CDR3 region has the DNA TGTGCCAGCAGTGAAACAGCCCCGTTGACCGGGGAGCTGTTTTTT.

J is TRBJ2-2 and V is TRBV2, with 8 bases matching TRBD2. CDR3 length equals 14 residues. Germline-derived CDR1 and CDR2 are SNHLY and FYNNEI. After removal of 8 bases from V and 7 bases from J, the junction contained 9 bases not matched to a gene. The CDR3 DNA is TGTGCCAGCGTTAGATTTAGCGGGGTCGGGGAGCTGTTTTTT. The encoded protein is CASVRFSGVGELFF.

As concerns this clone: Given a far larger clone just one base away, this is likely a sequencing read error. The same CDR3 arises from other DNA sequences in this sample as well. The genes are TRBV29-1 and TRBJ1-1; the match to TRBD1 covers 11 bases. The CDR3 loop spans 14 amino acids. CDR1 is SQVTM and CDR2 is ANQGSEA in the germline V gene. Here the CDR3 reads CSVSFGTGGTEAFF. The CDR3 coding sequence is TGCAGTGTCTCCTTCGGGACAGGGGGCACTGAAGCTTTCTTT.

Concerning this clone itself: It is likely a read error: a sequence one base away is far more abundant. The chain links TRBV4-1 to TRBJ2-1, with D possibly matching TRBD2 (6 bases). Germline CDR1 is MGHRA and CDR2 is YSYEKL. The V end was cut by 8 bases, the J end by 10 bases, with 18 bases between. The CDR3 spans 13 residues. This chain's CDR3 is CASLEQGTLEQFF. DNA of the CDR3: TGCGCCAGCTTGGAACAAGGGACTTTAGAGCAGTTCTTC.

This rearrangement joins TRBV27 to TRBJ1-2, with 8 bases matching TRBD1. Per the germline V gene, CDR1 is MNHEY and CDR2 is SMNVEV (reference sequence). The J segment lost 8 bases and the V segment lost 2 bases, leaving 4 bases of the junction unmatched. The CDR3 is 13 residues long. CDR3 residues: CASSLGQGRGYTF. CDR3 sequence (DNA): TGTGCCAGCAGTTTAGGACAGGGTAGGGGCTACACCTTC.

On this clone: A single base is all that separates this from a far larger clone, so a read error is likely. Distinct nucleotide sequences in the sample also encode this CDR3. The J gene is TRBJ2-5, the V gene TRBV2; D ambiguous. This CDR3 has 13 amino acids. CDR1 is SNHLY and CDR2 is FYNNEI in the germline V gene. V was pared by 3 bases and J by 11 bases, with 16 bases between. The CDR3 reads CASSELRSEEQYF. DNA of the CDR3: TGTGCCAGCAGTGAGCTCAGGTCTGAGGAGCAGTACTTC.

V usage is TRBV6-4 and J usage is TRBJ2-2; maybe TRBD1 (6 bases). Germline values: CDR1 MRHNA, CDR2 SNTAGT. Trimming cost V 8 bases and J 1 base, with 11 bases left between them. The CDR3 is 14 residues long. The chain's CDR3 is CASRWTENTGELFF. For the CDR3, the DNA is TGTGCCAGCCGCTGGACAGAGAACACCGGGGAGCTGTTTTTT.

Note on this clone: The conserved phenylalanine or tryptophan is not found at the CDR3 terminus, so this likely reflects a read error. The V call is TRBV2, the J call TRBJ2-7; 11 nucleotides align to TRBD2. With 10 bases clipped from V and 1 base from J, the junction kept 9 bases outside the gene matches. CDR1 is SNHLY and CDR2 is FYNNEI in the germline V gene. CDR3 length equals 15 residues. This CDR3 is CATPRASGRSYEQYS. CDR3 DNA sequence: TGTGCCACACCCAGGGCTAGCGGGAGGTCCTACGAGCAGTACTCC.

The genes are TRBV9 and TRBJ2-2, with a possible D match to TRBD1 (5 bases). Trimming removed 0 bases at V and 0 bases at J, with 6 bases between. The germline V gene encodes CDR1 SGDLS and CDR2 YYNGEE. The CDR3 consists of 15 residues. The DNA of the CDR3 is TGTGCCAGCAGCGTAGCAGGGTCGAACACCGGGGAGCTGTTTTTT. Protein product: CASSVAGSNTGELFF.

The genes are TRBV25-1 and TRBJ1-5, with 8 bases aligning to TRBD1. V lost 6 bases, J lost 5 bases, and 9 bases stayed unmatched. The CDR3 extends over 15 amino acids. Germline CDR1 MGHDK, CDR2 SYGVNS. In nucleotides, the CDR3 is TGTGCCAGCAGGCAGGACAGGGATAGGGATCAGCCCCAGCATTTT. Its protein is CASRQDRDRDQPQHF.

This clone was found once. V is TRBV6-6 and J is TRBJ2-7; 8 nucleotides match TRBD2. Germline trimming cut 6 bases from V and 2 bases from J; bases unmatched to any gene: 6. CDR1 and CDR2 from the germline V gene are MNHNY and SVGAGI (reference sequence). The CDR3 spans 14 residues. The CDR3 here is CASSWGGRTYEQYF. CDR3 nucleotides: TGTGCCAGCAGCTGGGGCGGGAGGACCTACGAGCAGTACTTC.